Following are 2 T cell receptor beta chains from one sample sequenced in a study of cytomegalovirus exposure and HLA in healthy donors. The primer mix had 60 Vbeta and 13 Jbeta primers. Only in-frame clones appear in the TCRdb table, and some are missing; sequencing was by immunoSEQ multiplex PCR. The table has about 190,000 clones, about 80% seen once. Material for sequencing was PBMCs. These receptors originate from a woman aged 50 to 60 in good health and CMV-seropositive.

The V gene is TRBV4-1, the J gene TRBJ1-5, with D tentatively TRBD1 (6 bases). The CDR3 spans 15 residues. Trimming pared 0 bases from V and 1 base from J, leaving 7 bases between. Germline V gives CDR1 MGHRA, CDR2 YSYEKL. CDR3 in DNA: TGCGCCAGCAGCCAAGAGGGACACAGCAATCAGCCCCAGCATTTT. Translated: CASSQEGHSNQPQHF.

CDR3 loop: CASSEYIQQAIYF. The CDR3 nucleotides read TGTGCCAGCAGTGAATATATACAGCAAGCCATATATTTT. This chain joins TRBV25-1 and TRBJ1-3; no clear D gene. The V end was cut by 0 bases, the J end by 11 bases, with 11 bases between. There are 13 residues in the CDR3. Germline CDR1 and CDR2: MGHDK and SYGVNS.